This entry is about one T cell receptor (beta chain). Its antigen is not identified. The data stem from a study of a mutant IDH1 vaccine in newly diagnosed glioma. Turning to the study itself: Treated patients were approximately 60% male, approximately 38% female, mean age about 41 years. The week-35 safety follow-up was V12, and the week-47 study end was V13.

Germline-derived CDR1 and CDR2 are SGHDT and YYEEEE. This CDR3 has 13 residues. Between the trimmed V and J ends, which lost 3 bases and 2 bases, there was a span of 9 bases. Measured with immunoSEQ multiplex PCR; TCRdb has only the in-frame clones, and not every one. Here the sample spans some 57,000 clones, around 84% being singletons. Noted time point: week 35, safety follow-up. A single vaccine dose contained 300 ug of mutant IDH1 20-mer peptide, and topical imiquimod was used with it. Patients, over weeks 1, 3, 5, 7, 11, 15, 19 and 23, received a total of eight vaccinations. Study-wide points: Pseudoprogression appears to have had no connection to changes in top peripheral T cell clonotypes.

This sequence joins TRBV5-6 and TRBJ2-7; D remains ambiguous. This receptor was obtained from a woman aged 18-30 years with glioma. The sequenced sample was PBMCs, obtained from a glioma patient whose treatment included an IDH1 peptide vaccine. In nucleotides, the CDR3 is TGTGCCAGCAGCTGGGCGAGAGCCTACGAGCAGTACTTC. Its translation: CASSWARAYEQYF. Filled out from reference TRBV5-6 and TRBJ2-7, the complete variable domain reads DAGVTQSPTHLIKTRGQQVTLRCSPKSGHDTVSWYQQALGQGPQFIFQYYEEEERQRGNFPDRFSGHQFPNYSSELNVNALLLGDSALYLCASSWARAYEQYFGPGTRLTVT.